A single sample gave rise to the 12 T cell receptor beta chains below, sequenced in a study of patients and donors after allogeneic stem cell transplantation. TCRdb recomputed calls from the RT-PCR reads with MiXCR, one row per CDR3 protein. The table has about 110,000 distinct CDR3 sequences, approximately 40% seen once; the top ten hold 27%. Source material: blood, either unsorted or a sorted T cell fraction (not recorded which). The receptors were gathered from a human donor who was either an allogeneic HSCT recipient or a stem cell or donor lymphocyte infusion donor (not recorded which). It is not recorded whose cells these are; they may come from a transplant donor.

The chain couples TRBV12-3 or TRBV12-4 to TRBJ2-1; D is unresolved. V dropped 5 bases and J dropped 7 bases, with 9 bases sitting between them. This CDR3 spans 12 amino acids. CDR3: CASSPQPNEQFF. CDR3 in DNA: TGTGCCAGCAGTCCCCAGCCGAATGAGCAGTTCTTC.

The chain joins TRBV28 to TRBJ1-6; D call uncertain. The ends were cut back, 2 bases at V and 0 bases at J, with 5 bases in the middle. CDR1 and CDR2 (germline): MDHEN, SYDVKM. CDR3 size: 15 residues. CDR3 sequence reads: CASSLRSSYNSPLHF. The CDR3 DNA is TGTGCCAGCAGTTTACGGAGCTCCTATAATTCACCCCTCCACTTT.

This chain connects TRBV9 to TRBJ2-1, with TRBD2 as a possible D gene (5 bases). V was shortened by 4 bases and J by 4 bases, with 18 bases between the two germline ends. Germline CDR1 SGDLS, CDR2 YYNGEE. The CDR3 has 16 residues. CDR3: CASSLRSVFPYNEQFF. DNA of the CDR3: TGTGCCAGCAGCCTCCGTAGCGTTTTCCCTTACAATGAGCAGTTCTTC.

This clonotype was seen a handful of times. This rearrangement joins TRBV2 to TRBJ2-3; 8 positions agree with TRBD1. Germline CDR1 is SNHLY and CDR2 is FYNNEI. V trimming: 6 bases; J trimming: 3 bases; junction bases outside the gene matches: 8. This CDR3 has 15 amino acids. Here the CDR3 reads CASSVQGEGTDTQYF. The CDR3, as DNA: TGTGCCAGCAGCGTACAGGGGGAAGGGACAGATACGCAGTATTTT.

This clonotype was seen a handful of times. The chain links TRBV10-3 to TRBJ2-7; possible D gene TRBD1, 5 bases. Germline CDR1 and CDR2: ENHRY and SYGVKD. Trimming removed 1 base at V and 9 bases at J, with 7 bases between. The CDR3 totals 11 residues. CDR3 amino acids: CAISEFRAQYF. CDR3 sequence (DNA): TGTGCCATCAGTGAGTTCAGGGCGCAGTACTTC.

The CDR3 spells CAISSSAGGEIEKLFF. The CDR3 DNA reads TGTGCCATCAGTTCCTCGGCCGGGGGAGAGATTGAAAAACTGTTTTTT. The J gene is TRBJ1-4, the V gene TRBV10-3; D possibly corresponds to TRBD1 (5 bases). Deletions cut 5 bases from V and 7 bases from J, with 20 bases between. Germline V gene lookup returns CDR1 ENHRY and CDR2 SYGVKD. This CDR3 region has 16 residues.

This clonotype was recorded at least ten times. This sequence joins TRBV7-2 and TRBJ1-5; D remains unclear. V lost 5 bases and J 0 bases, leaving 8 bases between the germline ends. Germline CDR1 reads SGHTA; CDR2 reads FQGNSA. The CDR3 extends over 14 amino acids. CDR3 sequence: CASSREDSNQPQHF. The DNA for the CDR3 is TGTGCCAGCAGCCGTGAGGATAGCAATCAGCCCCAGCATTTT. Full variable domain (rest looked up from reference TRBV7-2 and TRBJ1-5): GAGVSQSPSNKVTEKGKDVELRCDPISGHTALYWYRQSLGQGLEFLIYFQGNSAPDKSGLPSDRFSAERTGGSVSTLTIQRTQQEDSAVYLCASSREDSNQPQHFGDGTRLSIL.

This rearrangement joins TRBV14 to TRBJ1-1; possible D gene TRBD1, 5 bases. This CDR3 contains 15 residues. From germline, CDR1 is SGHDN and CDR2 FVKESK. V lost 2 bases, J lost 4 bases, and 14 bases lay in between. The CDR3 nucleotides read TGTGCCAGCAGCCAATCTGGGACTATGAGCACTGAAGCTTTCTTT. Protein sequence: CASSQSGTMSTEAFF.

The CDR3 loop reads CASSLGKRTSFTGELFF. DNA of the CDR3: TGCGCCAGCAGCTTGGGGAAACGGACTAGCTTTACCGGGGAGCTGTTTTTT. The chain carries TRBV5-1 and TRBJ2-2, with 8 bases fitting TRBD2. In germline, CDR1 is SGHRS, CDR2 YFSETQ. V lost 0 bases to trimming and J lost 5 bases; unmatched junction nucleotides: 9. The CDR3 is 17 residues long.

In its sample, this clonotype was seen once. V and J are TRBV7-9 and TRBJ2-1; D gene ambiguous. Germline assignment: CDR1 SEHNR and CDR2 FQNEAQ (reference sequence). V was trimmed by 1 base and J by 4 bases, leaving 14 bases between them. CDR3 length: 16 amino acids. CDR3 coding DNA: TGTGCCAGCAGCTTAGAGGCAGGCTGGCCTTACAATGAGCAGTTCTTC. It yields the protein CASSLEAGWPYNEQFF. Full variable domain (remainder filled in from reference TRBV7-9 and TRBJ2-1): DTGVSQNPRHKITKRGQNVTFRCDPISEHNRLYWYRQTLGQGPEFLTYFQNEAQLEKSRLLSDRFSAERPKGSFSTLEIQRTEQGDSAMYLCASSLEAGWPYNEQFFGPGTRLTVL.

The chain combines TRBV29-1 with TRBJ1-1; TRBD1 matches at 9 bases. V was clipped by 6 bases and J by 5 bases; unmatched bases: 4. The germline V gene has CDR1 SQVTM and CDR2 ANQGSEA. This CDR3 region has 12 residues. The CDR3: CSVQQGATEAFF. As DNA, the CDR3 is TGCAGCGTCCAACAGGGGGCGACTGAAGCTTTCTTT.

The chain recombines TRBV6-5 with TRBJ2-7; 14 bases agree with TRBD2. This CDR3 has 17 amino acids. J was trimmed by 5 bases and V by 6 bases; bases with no gene match: 12. Germline lookup yields CDR1 MNHEY and CDR2 SVGAGI. The CDR3 DNA follows: TGTGCCAGCAGAATTCGGGGGACTAGCGGGAGCGTTAACGAGCAGTACTTC. This sequence encodes CASRIRGTSGSVNEQYF.